This T cell receptor beta chain emerged from a study of control samples from healthy donors and cancer patients. Clones were sequenced by immunoSEQ multiplex PCR, and TCRdb holds only the in-frame ones, with some missing. Here the sample spans about 120,000 clones, approximately 89% being singletons. The TCR sequence derives from a man between 35 and 55 years old in good health. Sequencing used blood.

CDR3 residues: CATSESSKETQYF. In DNA form, the CDR3 reads TGTGCCACCAGTGAATCCAGTAAAGAGACCCAGTACTTC. The V and J genes are TRBV24-1 and TRBJ2-5; D remains unclear. The germline V gene has CDR1 KGHDR and CDR2 SFDVKD. Trimming removed 4 bases at V and 3 bases at J, with 8 bases between. The CDR3 extends over 13 amino acids.